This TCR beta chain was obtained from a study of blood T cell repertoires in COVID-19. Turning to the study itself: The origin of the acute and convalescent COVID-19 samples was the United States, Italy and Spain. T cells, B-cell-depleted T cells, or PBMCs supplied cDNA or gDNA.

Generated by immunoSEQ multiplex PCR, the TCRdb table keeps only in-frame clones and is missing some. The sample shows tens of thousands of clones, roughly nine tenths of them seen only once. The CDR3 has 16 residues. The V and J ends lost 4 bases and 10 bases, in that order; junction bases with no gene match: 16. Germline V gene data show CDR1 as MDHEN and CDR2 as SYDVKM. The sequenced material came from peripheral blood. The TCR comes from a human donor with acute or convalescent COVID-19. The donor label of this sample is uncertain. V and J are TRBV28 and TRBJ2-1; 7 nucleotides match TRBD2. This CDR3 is CASSSRSLAGGGEQFF. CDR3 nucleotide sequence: TGTGCCAGCAGTTCCCGATCTTTAGCGGGTGGAGGCGAGCAGTTCTTC.